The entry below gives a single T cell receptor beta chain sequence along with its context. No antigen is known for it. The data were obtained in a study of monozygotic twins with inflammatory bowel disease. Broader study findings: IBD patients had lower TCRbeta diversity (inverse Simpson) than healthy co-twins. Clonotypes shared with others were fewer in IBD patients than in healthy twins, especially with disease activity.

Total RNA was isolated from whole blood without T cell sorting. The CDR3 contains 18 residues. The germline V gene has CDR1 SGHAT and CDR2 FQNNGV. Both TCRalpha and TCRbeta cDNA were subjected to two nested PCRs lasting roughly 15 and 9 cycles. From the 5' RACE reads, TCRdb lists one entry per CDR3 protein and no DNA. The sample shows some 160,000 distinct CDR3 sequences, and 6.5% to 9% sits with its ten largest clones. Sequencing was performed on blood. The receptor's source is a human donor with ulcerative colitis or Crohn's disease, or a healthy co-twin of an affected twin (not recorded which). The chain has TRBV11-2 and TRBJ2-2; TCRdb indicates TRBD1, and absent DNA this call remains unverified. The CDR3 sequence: CASSSERTGLGNTGELFF.